This record concerns one T cell receptor (beta chain) sequence. Authors' data handling: Reference gene primer amplification yielded estimated nucleated cell counts. Some clones are missing from TCRdb's copy, which holds only in-frame ones; the method was immunoSEQ multiplex PCR. Clonal size and the V and J genes are those of that table, whereas D and trimming came from the DNA. The repertoire has approximately 300,000 clones, 65% to 85% of them found once; the top ten carry about 1.2%. The sample belongs to a study of blood T cell repertoires in COVID-19. In the study overall: Collection of acute and convalescent COVID-19 samples took place in the United States, Italy and Spain. From T cells, B-cell-depleted T cells, or PBMCs came the material, which was cDNA or gDNA.

This CDR3 is 14 amino acids long. Germline V gives CDR1 SGDLS, CDR2 YYNGEE. V gave up 3 bases and J gave up 3 bases; unmatched junction bases: 3. Source material: peripheral blood. The origin of this receptor is a woman in her 50s with acute or convalescent COVID-19. V is TRBV9 and J is TRBJ2-3; 8 bases match TRBD1. The CDR3 DNA reads as TGTGCCAGCAGCGCCCGGACAGGGACAGATACGCAGTATTTT. This sequence encodes CASSARTGTDTQYF.